Listed below are T cell receptor beta chains from one sample, sequenced in a study of T cells in Graves' hyperthyroidism and ophthalmopathy. TCRdb fed the multiplex PCR reads into MiXCR, producing one record per CDR3 protein. Among hundreds of thousands of distinct CDR3 sequences, about a sixth were seen once, and the ten largest hold around a sixth. Sequencing used blood. Receptors originate from a woman aged 18-29 years with Graves' hyperthyroidism. CDR3s include the opening cysteine and the closing phenylalanine or tryptophan. The D gene is left open where the match is weak. Where a row states a size, it is once, few, many or the class of an expanded clone; other rows omit it.

V gene	CDR3 length	J gene	D gene	clone size	CDR3 DNA	CDR3 protein
TRBV20-1	14	TRBJ2-7	.	many	TGCAGCGGGGGCACGGGCCCCAAATATCTGGAGCAGTACTTC	CSGGTGPKYLEQYF
TRBV20-1	14	TRBJ1-4	.	many	TGCAGTGCTAAGAGACAGGCATCTAATGAAAAACTGTTTTTT	CSAKRQASNEKLFF
TRBV15	15	TRBJ1-1	.	.	TGTGCCACCAGCAGGCTCGCACAGCTGATCACTGAAGCTTTCTTT	CATSRLAQLITEAFF
TRBV10-3	12	TRBJ1-3	.	few	TGTGCCATCCAGGGACCCGGAAACACCATATATTTT	CAIQGPGNTIYF
TRBV28	15	TRBJ2-7	.	many	TGTGCCAGCAGTCCACTCACCCGACTCTCCTACGAGCAGTACTTC	CASSPLTRLSYEQYF
TRBV19	14	TRBJ1-2	.	.	TGTGCCAGTAGTATATTGCCTTCCCGGAATGGCTACACCTTC	CASSILPSRNGYTF
TRBV7-2	16	TRBJ2-1	TRBD2	.	TGTGCCAGCAGCTTAGCTGCGGGAGAAATCCACAATGAGCAGTTCTTC	CASSLAAGEIHNEQFF
TRBV2	16	TRBJ1-2	TRBD1	many	TGTGCCAGCCTTCACCGGGACAGGGGGATTCCGGATGGCTACACCTTC	CASLHRDRGIPDGYTF
TRBV6-5	13	TRBJ2-7	.	many	TGTGCCAGCAGTTACAGGGGGTCGGACGAGCAGTACTTC	CASSYRGSDEQYF
TRBV18	13	TRBJ2-7	.	few	TGTGCCAGCTCACCAGGGCCGGTCTACGAGCAGTACTTC	CASSPGPVYEQYF
TRBV12-3/TRBV12-4	12	TRBJ1-2	.	many	TGTGCCAGCAGTTTGAGGGGGTATGGCTACACCTTC	CASSLRGYGYTF
TRBV19	15	TRBJ2-7	.	few	TGTGCCAGTAGTATCAGCGTACAGGGTGACTACGAGCAGTACTTC	CASSISVQGDYEQYF
TRBV12-3/TRBV12-4	16	TRBJ2-3	TRBD2	many	TGTGCCAGCAGCACTCGACTAGCGGGGATAACAGATACGCAGTATTTT	CASSTRLAGITDTQYF
TRBV20-1	15	TRBJ2-7	.	many	TGCAGTGCTAGGATCGCGGGCGGTAACTCCTACGAGCAGTACTTC	CSARIAGGNSYEQYF
TRBV20-1	16	TRBJ2-3	TRBD2	.	TGCAGTGCTGGACTACTAGCGGGAGGATACGCAGATACGCAGTATTTT	CSAGLLAGGYADTQYF
TRBV7-9	15	TRBJ1-1	.	few	TGTGCCAGCAGCTTAGGGACAGTTCTGAACACTGAAGCTTTCTTT	CASSLGTVLNTEAFF
TRBV20-1	12	TRBJ1-2	.	.	TGCAGTGCTAGAGACCTAAGCTATGGCTACACCTTC	CSARDLSYGYTF
TRBV20-1	12	TRBJ1-5	.	many	TGCAGTGCCGCAGGGGTAGGACAGCCCCAGCATTTT	CSAAGVGQPQHF
TRBV2	15	TRBJ2-3	TRBD2	.	TGTGCCAGCAGCAGACTAGCGGGAGCCCCAGATACGCAGTATTTT	CASSRLAGAPDTQYF
TRBV2	14	TRBJ1-1	.	many	TGTGCCAGCAGTGAGGACCCTAAGTACACTGAAGCTTTCTTT	CASSEDPKYTEAFF
TRBV5-8	13	TRBJ2-3	TRBD2	many	TGTGCCAGCAGCTTTAGCGGGGGTGATACGCAGTATTTT	CASSFSGGDTQYF
TRBV13	13	TRBJ2-1	TRBD1	few	TGTGCCAGCGGGGTGGGACAGCACAATGAGCAGTTCTTC	CASGVGQHNEQFF
TRBV28	14	TRBJ1-3	.	.	TGTGCCAGCAGTCGGGAGCCTAGGGGAAACACCATATATTTT	CASSREPRGNTIYF
TRBV5-1	14	TRBJ1-6	.	few	TGCGCCAGCAGCTTGGCTTCGAATAATTCACCCCTCCACTTT	CASSLASNNSPLHF
TRBV11-2	16	TRBJ1-1	TRBD1	few	TGTGCCAGCAGCTTCCATCCCGGACAGGGGGGCACTGAAGCTTTCTTT	CASSFHPGQGGTEAFF
TRBV5-1	17	TRBJ2-1	TRBD1	many	TGCGCCAGCAGCTTGTCACCGGGACAGGGGGATTCCAATGAGCAGTTCTTC	CASSLSPGQGDSNEQFF
TRBV19	14	TRBJ2-3	TRBD1	.	TGTGCCAGTACGCCTGACAGGGGGATAGATACGCAGTATTTT	CASTPDRGIDTQYF
TRBV7-6	17	TRBJ2-1	.	.	TGTGCCAGCAGCTTAGCGCGGGCTTGGATGGCAGGGGATGAGCAGTTCTTC	CASSLARAWMAGDEQFF
TRBV20-1	14	TRBJ2-3	.	.	TGCGCTGCGAGGAGGCAAAGGGTAGACGATACGCAGTATTTT	CAARRQRVDDTQYF
TRBV3-1	15	TRBJ1-5	.	many	TGTGCCAGCAGCCAAGAAGGCCTGACGAATCAGCCCCAGCATTTT	CASSQEGLTNQPQHF
TRBV5-1	12	TRBJ2-7	.	few	TGCGCCAGCAGCCAGAGGCCGGACGAGCAGTACTTC	CASSQRPDEQYF
TRBV5-6	12	TRBJ1-2	.	few	TGTGCCAGCAGCTTGTCAAAATATGGCTACACCTTC	CASSLSKYGYTF
TRBV25-1	18	TRBJ2-1	TRBD1	many	TGTGCCAGCAGTGAATCAAAAAATACGGGACAGTCTTACAATGAGCAGTTCTTC	CASSESKNTGQSYNEQFF
TRBV2	15	TRBJ1-6	.	few	TGTGCCAGCAGTCCCGCGGAAGCCGCGGGGTCACCCCTCCACTTT	CASSPAEAAGSPLHF
TRBV6-1	16	TRBJ2-5	TRBD2	.	TGTGCCAGCAGCCCAGGACTAGCGGGGTCGAGGGAGACCCAGTACTTC	CASSPGLAGSRETQYF
TRBV11-2	15	TRBJ2-1	TRBD2	many	TGTGCCAGCAGCTCATACTGGACTAGGGCTCCTGAGCAGTTCTTC	CASSSYWTRAPEQFF
TRBV6-2/TRBV6-3	12	TRBJ2-1	.	.	TGTGCCAGCACCCACCGCGTGGGTGAGCAGTTCTTC	CASTHRVGEQFF
TRBV29-1	14	TRBJ2-3	TRBD2	many	TGCAGCCTCGCTCGTGCGGGAGGCACAGATACGCAGTATTTT	CSLARAGGTDTQYF
TRBV6-1	15	TRBJ2-7	.	many	TGTGCCAGCAGTGAAGGGGGATTGAGCTCCTACGAGCAGTACTTC	CASSEGGLSSYEQYF
TRBV6-1	15	TRBJ2-3	.	many	TGTGCCAGCAGCGAAGGAAGACTGGAGGTAGATACGCAGTATTTT	CASSEGRLEVDTQYF
TRBV20-1	15	TRBJ1-1	TRBD1	few	TGCAGTGCTAGAGATTGGGGACAGTTGAACACTGAAGCTTTCTTT	CSARDWGQLNTEAFF
TRBV5-4	15	TRBJ2-2	TRBD1	.	TGTGCCAGCAGCTCTGGGACAGGCGGGACCGGGGAGCTGTTTTTT	CASSSGTGGTGELFF
TRBV20-1	15	TRBJ2-1	TRBD2	many	TGCAGTGCTAGAGACGACAGACTAGCCTCCAATGAGCAGTTCTTC	CSARDDRLASNEQFF
TRBV12-3/TRBV12-4	15	TRBJ2-7	.	many	TGTGCCAGCAGTTTTGGCGATCGGGAGAGCTACGAGCAGTACTTC	CASSFGDRESYEQYF
TRBV6-1	12	TRBJ2-7	.	many	TGTGCCACTGGGACATTGCTTGGCGAGCAGTACTTC	CATGTLLGEQYF
TRBV5-8	15	TRBJ2-3	TRBD1	.	TGTGCCAGCAGCATCGGGACAGGGGTTCCAGATACGCAGTATTTT	CASSIGTGVPDTQYF
TRBV20-1	16	TRBJ2-3	TRBD1	many	TGCAGTGCTAGAGAGGGACAGGGGAGGGCCACAGATACGCAGTATTTT	CSAREGQGRATDTQYF
TRBV28	14	TRBJ1-1	.	.	TGTGCCAGCAAAACAGGACTTTATTCCTATGAAGCTTTCTTT	CASKTGLYSYEAFF
TRBV9	15	TRBJ1-2	.	few	TGTGCCAGCAGCGTAGCGCCATTACCTGACTATGGCTACACCTTC	CASSVAPLPDYGYTF
TRBV6-1	15	TRBJ2-5	TRBD1	many	TGTGCCAGCAGTCACGGAAGGGGGCACCAAGAGACCCAGTACTTC	CASSHGRGHQETQYF
TRBV4-3	17	TRBJ1-2	TRBD1	many	TGCGCCAGCAGCCCTAACCCCTCCGGGACAGGGGTCCATGGCTACACCTTC	CASSPNPSGTGVHGYTF
TRBV12-3/TRBV12-4	12	TRBJ2-3	.	many	TGTGCCAGCAGTGAGGTTGGAGATACGCAGTATTTT	CASSEVGDTQYF
TRBV7-9	15	TRBJ1-6	.	few	TGTGCCAGCAGCTTATTCAACAATTGGAATTCACCCCTCCACTTT	CASSLFNNWNSPLHF
TRBV20-1	14	TRBJ2-7	TRBD2	many	TGCAGTGCTAGAATGGGACTAGGAACCTACGAGCAGTACTTC	CSARMGLGTYEQYF